The 12 T cell receptor beta chains below come from one sample, sequenced in a study of neurological immune-mediated disorders. Using its own MiXCR run on the 5' RACE reads, TCRdb lists one record per CDR3 protein. Among approximately 80,000 distinct CDR3 sequences listed, over 4.5% were seen once. Specified time point: longitudinal time-point 2. Sequencing was performed on PBMCs. The receptors derive from a woman in her sixties with multiple sclerosis.

This clonotype occurred many times. The V and J genes are TRBV28 and TRBJ1-2; D ambiguous. Trimming stripped 7 bases from V and 2 bases from J, with 5 bases between. The CDR3 is 11 residues long. Germline V gives CDR1 MDHEN, CDR2 SYDVKM. CDR3 in amino acids: CASTQNYGYTF. The DNA of the CDR3 is TGTGCCAGCACCCAGAACTATGGCTACACCTTC.

This clonotype came up many times. The V gene is TRBV2, the J gene TRBJ1-5, with TRBD1 identical over 7 bases. With 6 bases clipped from V and 5 bases from J, the junction kept 4 bases outside the gene matches. CDR1 and CDR2 from the germline V gene are SNHLY and FYNNEI. The CDR3 extends over 13 amino acids. The CDR3 sequence is CASRDRSDQPQHF. In nucleotides, the CDR3 is TGTGCCAGCAGGGACAGGTCCGATCAGCCCCAGCATTTT. Filled out from reference TRBV2 and TRBJ1-5, the complete variable domain reads EPEVTQTPSHQVTQMGQEVILRCVPISNHLYFYWYRQILGQKVEFLVSFYNNEISEKSEIFDDQFSVERPDGSNFTLKIRSTKLEDSAMYFCASRDRSDQPQHFGDGTRLSIL.

This clonotype was observed at least ten times. The chain carries TRBV6-6 and TRBJ2-1; 7 nucleotides match TRBD1. Trimming took 0 bases from V and 7 from J; bases not matched to a gene: 3. Germline V gives CDR1 MNHNY, CDR2 SVGAGI (reference sequence). The CDR3 is made up of 14 amino acids. CDR3 protein: CASSYSNRGNEQFF. The CDR3 DNA follows: TGTGCCAGCAGTTACTCGAACAGGGGTAATGAGCAGTTCTTC.

This clonotype was observed at least ten times. The chain joins TRBV12-3 or TRBV12-4 to TRBJ2-2; TRBD2 aligns across 10 bases. J was trimmed by 9 bases and V by 4 bases; bases with no gene match: 14. CDR3 length: 17 residues. CDR3 residues: CASSSPALAGGDWELFF. The CDR3, as DNA: TGTGCCAGCAGTTCCCCCGCCTTAGCGGGGGGCGATTGGGAGCTGTTTTTT.

The chain joins TRBV20-1 to TRBJ2-1; 7 bases agree with TRBD2. The CDR3 length is 16 residues. Germline V gene data show CDR1 as DFQATT and CDR2 as SNEGSKA (reference sequence). V was pared by 0 bases and J by 7 bases, with 12 bases of the junction left unmatched. This CDR3 is CSARDRDPGGGNEQFF. The CDR3, as DNA: TGCAGTGCTAGAGACCGGGACCCCGGGGGAGGGAATGAGCAGTTCTTC.

This clonotype has at least ten counts. This chain connects TRBV20-1 to TRBJ1-3; D is unclear. The CDR3 runs to 12 residues. Germline lookup yields CDR1 DFQATT and CDR2 SNEGSKA (reference sequence). Trimming stripped 3 bases from V and 9 bases from J, with 12 bases between. The CDR3 reads CSASLRVGTIYF. As DNA, the CDR3 is TGCAGTGCTAGTCTTAGGGTCGGCACCATATATTTT.

The gene calls are TRBV20-1 and TRBJ2-2, with 9 bases aligning to TRBD2. This CDR3 has 16 residues. The V segment lost 6 bases and the J segment 2 bases; nucleotides outside the gene matches: 10. Germline V CDR1 and CDR2: DFQATT, SNEGSKA (reference sequence). CDR3 in DNA: TGCAGTGCGGTATCGGCGGGGGGGCCTAACACCGGGGAGCTGTTTTTT. Its translation is CSAVSAGGPNTGELFF.

This clonotype was seen repeatedly, ten times or more. The chain joins TRBV12-3 or TRBV12-4 to TRBJ1-1; D unclear. V was clipped by 5 bases and J by 4 bases, with 14 bases between them. The CDR3 is made up of 14 amino acids. The CDR3 nucleotides are TGTGCCAGCAGTCCGGAGGCAATCAGCACTGAAGCTTTCTTT. It yields the protein CASSPEAISTEAFF.

In this sample, this clonotype turned up many times. V is TRBV5-1 and J is TRBJ2-1; the match to TRBD1 covers 7 bases. This CDR3 is 14 amino acids long. Germline-derived CDR1 and CDR2 are SGHRS and YFSETQ. Trimming removed 4 bases from V and 2 bases from J; junction bases left unmatched: 3. This chain's CDR3 is CASSGGQTYNEQFF. In DNA, the CDR3 is TGCGCCAGCAGCGGGGGACAGACCTACAATGAGCAGTTCTTC. The whole variable domain, remainder taken from reference TRBV5-1 and TRBJ2-1, is KAGVTQTPRYLIKTRGQQVTLSCSPISGHRSVSWYQQTPGQGLQFLFEYFSETQRNKGNFPGRFSGRQFSNSRSEMNVSTLELGDSALYLCASSGGQTYNEQFFGPGTRLTVL.

This clonotype was recorded at least ten times. This rearrangement joins TRBV5-6 to TRBJ2-1; D ambiguous. The germline V gene encodes CDR1 SGHDT and CDR2 YYEEEE. With 1 base removed from V and 5 bases from J, the gap between germline ends came to 7 bases. The CDR3 consists of 13 residues. DNA of the CDR3: TGTGCCAGCAGCTTGTCCGGAAACAATGAGCAGTTCTTC. This gives the protein CASSLSGNNEQFF.

This clonotype has a count of ten or more. The chain's CDR3 is CSARDPGRGREKLFF. CDR3 sequence (DNA): TGCAGTGCTAGAGATCCAGGGCGAGGGCGCGAAAAACTGTTTTTT. J is TRBJ1-4 and V is TRBV20-1, with D perhaps TRBD1 (5 bases). CDR3 length: 15 residues. Germline V gives CDR1 DFQATT, CDR2 SNEGSKA (reference sequence). Trimming shortened V by 0 bases and J by 8 bases, and 16 bases separated the two germline ends.

The gene calls are TRBV18 and TRBJ1-1, with a weak D call TRBD1 (6 bases). V was pared by 6 bases and J by 7 bases, with 12 bases between. Germline V gene sequence: CDR1 KGHSH, CDR2 LQKENI. The CDR3 is 12 residues long. The CDR3 DNA follows: TGTGCCAGCTCCCGGGGGGCCAATGAAGCTTTCTTT. The encoded protein is CASSRGANEAFF.